This paragraph reports one T cell receptor beta chain. What it binds is unknown. The data originate from a study of T cell responses to AZD1222 COVID-19 vaccine. The junction had 6 bases not matched to a gene; V was cut back by 5 bases and J by 1 base. Germline CDR1 MNHEY, CDR2 SVGAGI. CDR3 length: 15 amino acids. The study, taken as a whole, reports: Just a handful of people given AZD1222 tested seropositive at baseline. Regions 160-218 and 743-854 held dominance among vaccine-associated CD4 TCRs, which spanned spike. Females made up more of the donors, who were largely white British, and clonal diversity may have come out too low.

Using immunoSEQ multiplex PCR, the repertoire was profiled, and TCRdb retains in-frame clones only, with some absent. Here the sample spans 60,000 to 90,000 clones, around 90% being singletons. This clonotype was obtained from an adult who received the AZD1222 COVID-19 vaccine. The sample here was peripheral blood, taken 28 days after the second AZD1222 dose. The V gene is TRBV6-5, the J gene TRBJ1-1; 8 bases fit TRBD1. The CDR3 sequence: CASSTLDRGNTEAFF. The CDR3 DNA reads as TGTGCCAGCAGTACCCTAGACAGGGGGAACACTGAAGCTTTCTTT.